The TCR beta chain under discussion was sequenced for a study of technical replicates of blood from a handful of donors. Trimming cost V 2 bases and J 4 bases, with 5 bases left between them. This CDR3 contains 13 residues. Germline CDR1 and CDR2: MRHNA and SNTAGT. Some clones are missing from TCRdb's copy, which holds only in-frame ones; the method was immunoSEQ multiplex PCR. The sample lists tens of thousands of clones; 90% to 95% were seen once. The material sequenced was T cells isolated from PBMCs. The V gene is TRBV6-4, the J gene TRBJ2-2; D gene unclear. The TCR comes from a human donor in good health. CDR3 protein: CASSDSITGELFF. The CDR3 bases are TGTGCCAGCAGTGACAGCATCACCGGGGAGCTGTTTTTT.